This passage covers 23 T cell receptor beta chains from one sample sequenced in a study of memory CD4+ T cells and cytomegalovirus serostatus. The sort gate was single viable CD3+CD4+CD8-CD45RO+ cells for memory CD4+ T cells. Repertoires were generated with immunoSEQ multiplex PCR, while TCRdb's copy carries only in-frame clones and drops some. The sample holds around 41,000 clones; roughly four fifths are singletons and the top ten take under 6.5%. Sequencing input: memory CD4+ T cells from blood. The receptors were sampled from an adult in good health and CMV-seronegative.

V is TRBV5-1 and J is TRBJ2-5; maybe TRBD1 (5 bases). The CDR3 runs to 13 residues. Looked up from germline, CDR1 is SGHRS and CDR2 is YFSETQ. V was pared by 4 bases and J by 5 bases, with 12 bases between. The CDR3 is CASSGQGGETQYF. CDR3 in DNA: TGCGCCAGCAGCGGGCAGGGTGGGGAGACCCAGTACTTC.

CDR3 sequence (DNA): TGTGCCAGCAGCCCTCGTCAGGCTCAATTCGAGCAGTACTTC. It codes for CASSPRQAQFEQYF. V gene TRBV7-2 combines with J gene TRBJ2-7; D is ambiguous. The CDR3 contains 14 residues. Germline V gene sequence: CDR1 SGHTA, CDR2 FQGNSA. Trimming shortened V by 5 bases and J by 6 bases, and 17 bases separated the two germline ends.

The rearrangement uses TRBV5-1 and TRBJ2-7; D possibly corresponds to TRBD2 (6 bases). The V gene lost 0 bases and the J gene lost 2 bases, with 12 bases spanning the gap. The V gene's germline CDR1 is SGHRS and CDR2 YFSETQ. CDR3 size: 15 residues. In DNA form, the CDR3 reads TGCGCCAGCAGCTTGGGGGTTAGCGGACCCTACGAGCAGTACTTC. Translation: CASSLGVSGPYEQYF.

The genes are TRBV7-2 and TRBJ2-1; unclear D gene. Trimming removed 10 bases from V and 8 bases from J, with 24 bases in between. The CDR3 runs 15 residues. Germline CDR1 and CDR2: SGHTA and FQGNSA. The CDR3 DNA sequence: TGTGCCACCTCACCCGGAGCAAGCAGTGGGGATGAGCAGTTCTTC. Protein sequence: CATSPGASSGDEQFF.

The chain links TRBV11-2 to TRBJ2-1, with a tentative D call TRBD1 (5 bases). V gave up 0 bases and J gave up 4 bases, with 19 bases separating them. The CDR3 extends over 18 amino acids. CDR1 is SGHAT, CDR2 FQNNGV, per germline. The CDR3 sequence is CASSLDLGFSRGYNEQFF. As DNA, the CDR3 is TGTGCCAGCAGCTTAGATCTTGGGTTCTCAAGGGGTTACAATGAGCAGTTCTTC.

V and J are TRBV18 and TRBJ1-1; D remains unclear. Germline assignment: CDR1 KGHSH and CDR2 LQKENI. This CDR3 is built from 14 residues. V was trimmed by 6 bases and J by 0 bases, leaving 11 bases between them. Written as DNA, the CDR3 is TGTGCCAGCTCCCCCGGGCGGGTGAACACTGAAGCTTTCTTT. This gives the protein CASSPGRVNTEAFF.

The chain couples TRBV29-1 to TRBJ2-7; D remains unclear. This CDR3 is built from 11 residues. Looked up from germline, CDR1 is SQVTM and CDR2 is ANQGSEA. Deletions cut 5 bases from V and 7 bases from J, with 12 bases between. This CDR3 is CSVTDLGEQYF. DNA for the CDR3: TGCAGCGTTACAGACCTGGGGGAGCAGTACTTC.

The chain recombines TRBV19 with TRBJ1-5; tentative D call: TRBD1 (5 bases). The CDR3 has 14 amino acids. The V gene lost 1 base and the J gene lost 9 bases, with 13 bases spanning the gap. Germline values: CDR1 LNHDA, CDR2 SQIVND (reference sequence). The CDR3 DNA follows: TGTGCCAGTAGTATAGGGCAGGGCATAGGGCCCCAGCATTTT. Translated: CASSIGQGIGPQHF.

The chain employs TRBV4-3 and TRBJ2-6, with 9 bases identical to TRBD2. This CDR3 is 17 amino acids long. The V and J ends lost 1 base and 0 bases, in that order; junction bases with no gene match: 1. CDR1 and CDR2 (germline): LGHNA, YSLEER. The CDR3 bases are TGCGCCAGCAGCCAAGGACTAGCGGTCTCTGGGGCCAACGTCCTGACTTTC. It specifies CASSQGLAVSGANVLTF.

The chain links TRBV10-3 to TRBJ2-6; D is ambiguous. CDR3 length: 19 amino acids. Trimming shortened V by 6 bases and J by 0 bases, and 21 bases separated the two germline ends. Germline V CDR1 and CDR2: ENHRY, SYGVKD. CDR3 sequence reads: CAISLRPEQLSSGANVLTF. Here the CDR3 DNA reads TGTGCCATCAGCTTGAGACCGGAACAATTGAGCTCTGGGGCCAACGTCCTGACTTTC.

This clone occurred a few times. This rearrangement joins TRBV9 to TRBJ2-3; D is ambiguous. The V gene's germline CDR1 is SGDLS and CDR2 YYNGEE. This CDR3 is 15 amino acids long. Trimming shortened V by 4 bases and J by 9 bases, and 21 bases separated the two germline ends. The CDR3 DNA follows: TGTGCCAGCAGCCGGATGGGCCGTCGCGACTCCACGCAGTATTTT. Translating it yields CASSRMGRRDSTQYF.

This sequence joins TRBV28 and TRBJ2-5; unclear D gene. Germline V gives CDR1 MDHEN, CDR2 SYDVKM. This CDR3 has 12 residues. V lost 2 bases, J lost 3 bases, and 4 bases lay in between. CDR3: CASSLLEETQYF. The CDR3 region has the DNA TGTGCCAGCAGTTTACTAGAAGAGACCCAGTACTTC.

This chain links TRBV5-4 with TRBJ1-2; TRBD1 agrees at 7 bases. Trimming took 3 bases from V and 4 from J; bases not matched to a gene: 9. Germline V gives CDR1 SGHNT, CDR2 YYREEE (reference sequence). The CDR3 is 15 residues long. The CDR3 loop reads CASSSPRQGAYGYTF. CDR3 DNA sequence: TGTGCCAGCAGCTCTCCTCGACAGGGCGCCTATGGCTACACCTTC.

This clone was observed a single time. The chain combines TRBV7-9 with TRBJ2-7; D is perhaps TRBD1 (6 bases). Trimming pared 4 bases from V and 5 bases from J, leaving 15 bases between. The CDR3 runs to 14 residues. In germline, CDR1 is SEHNR, CDR2 FQNEAQ (reference sequence). CDR3 in amino acids: CASSSLGQSDEQYF. As DNA, the CDR3 is TGTGCCAGCAGCTCCTTAGGACAGTCAGACGAGCAGTACTTC.

The rearrangement uses TRBV19 and TRBJ1-5, with 7 bases identical to TRBD1. With V trimmed by 4 bases and J by 3 bases, 9 bases remained unmatched. This CDR3 region has 16 residues. Germline assignment: CDR1 LNHDA and CDR2 SQIVND (reference sequence). This CDR3 is CASSRGTVTANQPQHF. The CDR3, as DNA: TGTGCCAGTAGTAGGGGGACAGTCACAGCCAATCAGCCCCAGCATTTT.

The chain couples TRBV2 to TRBJ2-3; possibly TRBD1 or TRBD2 for D (5 bases each). The germline V gene has CDR1 SNHLY and CDR2 FYNNEI. Trimming removed 4 bases from V and 5 bases from J, with 10 bases in between. This CDR3 has 13 amino acids. The DNA of the CDR3 is TGTGCCAGCAGTGTGGGGGTTGTAGATACGCAGTATTTT. Its translation is CASSVGVVDTQYF. Full variable domain (remainder filled in from reference TRBV2 and TRBJ2-3): EPEVTQTPSHQVTQMGQEVILRCVPISNHLYFYWYRQILGQKVEFLVSFYNNEISEKSEIFDDQFSVERPDGSNFTLKIRSTKLEDSAMYFCASSVGVVDTQYFGPGTRLTVL.

The count of this clone is one. The chain links TRBV4-2 to TRBJ2-1; the match to TRBD2 covers 9 bases. The CDR3 runs to 18 residues. CDR1 and CDR2 (germline): LGHNA, YNFKEQ. Trimming took 2 bases from V and 10 from J; bases not matched to a gene: 18. The CDR3 DNA is TGTGCCAGCAGCCAATATTCCCTAGCTGGCGGGAGGGCCAAAGAGCAGTTCTTC. This sequence encodes CASSQYSLAGGRAKEQFF.

The genes are TRBV25-1 and TRBJ2-5; D not resolved. The CDR3 has 14 amino acids. Trimming removed 0 bases at V and 5 bases at J, with 10 bases between. Germline V gives CDR1 MGHDK, CDR2 SYGVNS. CDR3 sequence (DNA): TGTGCCAGCAGTGAATATGTCGCTTTGGAGACCCAGTACTTC. Translation: CASSEYVALETQYF.

J is TRBJ1-4 and V is TRBV19; 8 nucleotides agree with TRBD1. The CDR3 runs to 15 residues. The V gene end was trimmed by 6 bases and the J gene end by 8 bases; junction bases not matched to a gene: 11. Per germline, CDR1 LNHDA and CDR2 SQIVND (reference sequence). CDR3 sequence: CASSGQGEGSEKLFF. In DNA form, the CDR3 reads TGTGCCAGTAGCGGACAGGGCGAGGGCAGCGAAAAACTGTTTTTT.

The chain employs TRBV2 and TRBJ2-7; D may match TRBD1 or TRBD2 (5 bases each). This CDR3 spans 15 amino acids. Germline V gives CDR1 SNHLY, CDR2 FYNNEI. Trimming stripped 6 bases from V and 3 bases from J, with 18 bases between. In DNA, the CDR3 is TGTGCCAGCAGCAGCCTCATCGGGGCCTTCTACGAGCAGTACTTC. It specifies CASSSLIGAFYEQYF.

This clone was found a few times. The rearrangement uses TRBV5-1 and TRBJ2-3, with 8 bases lining up with TRBD2. Germline-derived CDR1 and CDR2 are SGHRS and YFSETQ. The CDR3 sequence is 18 residues long. The trim removed 4 bases at V and 2 bases at J, leaving 15 bases unmatched. For the CDR3, the DNA is TGCGCCAGCAGCACAGGTACGGGACTAGGTCCCACCACAGATACGCAGTATTTT. Amino acids: CASSTGTGLGPTTDTQYF.

This clone came up once. The rearrangement joins TRBV29-1 to TRBJ2-1; 7 nucleotides agree with TRBD2. J lost 8 bases, V lost 7 bases, and 8 bases had no gene match. The CDR3 length is 12 residues. Germline V gene lookup returns CDR1 SQVTM and CDR2 ANQGSEA. In nucleotides, the CDR3 is TGCAGCGCTGGGGGGGGGAGCGATGAGCAGTTCTTC. Residues: CSAGGGSDEQFF.

The gene calls are TRBV11-1 and TRBJ2-5, with 7 bases matching TRBD1. CDR3 length: 15 amino acids. V lost 4 bases and J lost 2; bases outside the gene matches: 7. CDR1 is SGHAT, CDR2 FQDESV, per germline (reference sequence). The CDR3 sequence: CASSSQTGRQETQYF. CDR3 in DNA: TGTGCCAGCAGCTCTCAGACAGGGCGGCAAGAGACCCAGTACTTC.